This T cell receptor beta chain was obtained from a study of T cells in Graves' hyperthyroidism and ophthalmopathy. Overall study: Peripheral blood was drawn at first diagnosis, prior to all treatment.

Study-wide results and limits: Most clonotypes expanded in thyroid above 0.001 were likewise present in blood.

This clonotype was observed at least ten times. What it recognizes is unknown. Germline V gene sequence: CDR1 MNHNS, CDR2 SASEGT. J gave up 4 bases and V 5 bases, and 10 bases lay outside the gene matches. The CDR3 has 15 residues. RNA transcripts provided the source from which TCR beta CDR3 regions were amplified. HTBI primers were used for first-round RT-PCR of the TCR CDR3. TCRdb re-called the multiplex PCR reads through MiXCR, storing one row per CDR3 protein. The sample gives 300,000 to 450,000 distinct CDR3 sequences, roughly 13% of which show up once; approximately 11% is in the top ten. When ophthalmopathy did not progress within 18 months, Graves' hyperthyroidism was considered stable. Patients aged 18 to 65 with hyperthyroidism were newly diagnosed, with duration under 2 months.

Sequenced material: blood. The sequence was collected from a woman in her fifties or sixties with Graves' hyperthyroidism. J is TRBJ1-2 and V is TRBV6-1, with 7 nucleotides matching TRBD1. The DNA of the CDR3 is TGTGCCAGCAGTTGGGAAGGGGGCCTTCTCTATGGCTACACCTTC. It is translated as CASSWEGGLLYGYTF.